Detailed here is one T cell receptor beta chain. These data come from a study of blood T cells in healthy people across ages. The CDR3 has 14 amino acids. The V gene's germline CDR1 is SGHRS and CDR2 YFSETQ. Trimming stripped 1 base from V and 10 bases from J, with 15 bases between. A second PCR of about 6 to 12 cycles used a sample-barcoded 5' primer and a J-beta primer mix. One entry per CDR3 protein results from TCRdb running MiXCR on the 5' RACE reads. The sample consists of about a million distinct CDR3 sequences, 51% of them appearing once. Sequenced: blood. The clonotype was recovered from a woman aged 55-69 years in good health. The chain employs TRBV5-1 and TRBJ2-1; maybe TRBD2 (6 bases). CDR3 residues: CASSLSGPREEQFF. CDR3 DNA: TGCGCCAGCAGCTTGTCAGGACCTCGGGAGGAGCAGTTCTTC.